This TCR beta chain was found in a study of Ad26.COV2.S vaccination and SARS-CoV-2 variants. On the study more broadly: Ad26.COV2.S shots went into the muscle once or twice, 56 days apart.

This CDR3 is built from 14 residues. Germline values: CDR1 SEHNR, CDR2 FQNEAQ (reference sequence). V lost 5 bases, J lost 4 bases, and 14 bases lay in between. Overall study findings and caveats: Breadth of non-spike TCRs did not differ between vaccinees and placebo recipients.

Note on this clone: Its specificity is unknown.

Method: immunoSEQ multiplex PCR; TCRdb's copy keeps in-frame clones and lacks some. This table has roughly 500,000 clones, roughly nine tenths appearing once. Indicated treatment: roughly 18 received Ad26.COV2.S at low or high dose, single or two shots; roughly five received placebo; per-sample allocation not given. Day 63 after the first vaccine or placebo injection was the time point for sampling. Sequencing was performed on peripheral blood, taken in a trial of Ad26.COV2.S vaccine versus placebo. The rearrangement links TRBV7-9 to TRBJ1-1; D not resolved. The receptor was derived from a person aged 18-65 years who received the Ad26.COV2.S COVID-19 vaccine or a placebo. The CDR3, as DNA: TGTGCCAGCAGCCTCGTTGGGGTGGGCACTGAAGCTTTCTTT. Residues: CASSLVGVGTEAFF.